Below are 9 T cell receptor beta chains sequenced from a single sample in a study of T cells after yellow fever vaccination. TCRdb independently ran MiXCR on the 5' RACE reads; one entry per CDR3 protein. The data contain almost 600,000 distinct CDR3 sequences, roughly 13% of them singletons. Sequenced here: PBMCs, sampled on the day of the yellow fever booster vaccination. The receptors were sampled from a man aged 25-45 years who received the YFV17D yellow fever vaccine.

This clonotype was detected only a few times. The CDR3 nucleotides are TGTGCCAGCAGCTTACAGGGGGTCAAGACCCAGTACTTC. Residues: CASSLQGVKTQYF. The V call is TRBV5-8, the J call TRBJ2-5; 8 nucleotides line up with TRBD1. The V segment lost 2 bases and the J segment 6 bases; nucleotides outside the gene matches: 3. CDR3 length: 13 residues. Germline V gives CDR1 SGHTS, CDR2 YDEGEE.

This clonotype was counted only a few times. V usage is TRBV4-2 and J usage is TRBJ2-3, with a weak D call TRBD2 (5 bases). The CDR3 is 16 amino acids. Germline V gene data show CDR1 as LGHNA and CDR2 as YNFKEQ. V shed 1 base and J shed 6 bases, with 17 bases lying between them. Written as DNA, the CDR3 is TGTGCCAGCAGCCAAGCGCCTAGCACCACCCCCGATACGCAGTATTTT. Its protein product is CASSQAPSTTPDTQYF.

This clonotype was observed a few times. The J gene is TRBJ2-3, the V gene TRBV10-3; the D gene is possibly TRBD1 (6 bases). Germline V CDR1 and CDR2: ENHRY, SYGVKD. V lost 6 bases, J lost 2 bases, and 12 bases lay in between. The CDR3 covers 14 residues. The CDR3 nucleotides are TGTGCCATCAGGGGGGACATTTTCACAGATACGCAGTATTTT. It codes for CAIRGDIFTDTQYF.

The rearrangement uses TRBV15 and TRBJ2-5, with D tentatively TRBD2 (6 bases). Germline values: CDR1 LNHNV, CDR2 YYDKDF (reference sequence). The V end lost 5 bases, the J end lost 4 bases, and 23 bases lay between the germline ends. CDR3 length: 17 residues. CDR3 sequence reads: CATSDLVAAYFGETQYF. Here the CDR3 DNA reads TGTGCCACCAGCGATCTAGTAGCGGCCTACTTTGGAGAGACCCAGTACTTC. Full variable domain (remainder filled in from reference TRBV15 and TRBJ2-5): DAMVIQNPRYQVTQFGKPVTLSCSQTLNHNVMYWYQQKSSQAPKLLFHYYDKDFNNEADTPDNFQSRRPNTSFCFLDIRSPGLGDTAMYLCATSDLVAAYFGETQYFGPGTRLLVL.

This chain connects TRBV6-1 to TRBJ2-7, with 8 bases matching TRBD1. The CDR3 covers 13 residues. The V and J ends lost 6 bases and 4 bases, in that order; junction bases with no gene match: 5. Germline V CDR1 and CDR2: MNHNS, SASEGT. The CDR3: CASSQGARYEQYF. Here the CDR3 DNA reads TGTGCCAGCAGCCAGGGGGCCAGGTACGAGCAGTACTTC.

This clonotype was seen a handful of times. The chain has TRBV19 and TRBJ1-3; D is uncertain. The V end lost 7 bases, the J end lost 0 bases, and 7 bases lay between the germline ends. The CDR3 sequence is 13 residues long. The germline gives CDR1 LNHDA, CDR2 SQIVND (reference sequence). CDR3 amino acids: CASKQFSGNTIYF. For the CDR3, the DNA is TGTGCCAGTAAGCAGTTCTCTGGAAACACCATATATTTT.

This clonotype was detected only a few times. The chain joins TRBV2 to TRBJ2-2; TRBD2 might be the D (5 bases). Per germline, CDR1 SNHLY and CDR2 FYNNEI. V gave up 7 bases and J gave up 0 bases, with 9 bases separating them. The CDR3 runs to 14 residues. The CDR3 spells CASTEGANTGELFF. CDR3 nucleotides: TGTGCCAGCACTGAGGGAGCGAACACCGGGGAGCTGTTTTTT.

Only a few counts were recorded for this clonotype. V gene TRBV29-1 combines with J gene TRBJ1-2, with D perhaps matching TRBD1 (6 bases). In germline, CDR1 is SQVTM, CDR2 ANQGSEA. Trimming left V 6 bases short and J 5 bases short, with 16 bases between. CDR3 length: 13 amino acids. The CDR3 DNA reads TGCAGCGTGGCGGGGGGGCCCTTATATGGCTACACCTTC. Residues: CSVAGGPLYGYTF.

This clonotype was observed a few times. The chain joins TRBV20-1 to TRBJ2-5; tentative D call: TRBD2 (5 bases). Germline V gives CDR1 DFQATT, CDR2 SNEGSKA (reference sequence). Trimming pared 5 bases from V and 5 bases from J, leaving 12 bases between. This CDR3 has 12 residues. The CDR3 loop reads CSAPFRGETQYF. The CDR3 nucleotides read TGCAGTGCTCCCTTTAGAGGGGAGACCCAGTACTTC.